The clone carrying this T cell receptor beta chain was picked up one time. The antigen is unknown. The data are from a study of post-analysis software for immune sequencing data. Study conclusions and caveats: There were four or five TRBV segments more frequent in patients than controls, and TRBV5-6, TRBV5-1 and TRBV20-1 were among them.

The V segment lost 5 bases and the J segment 4 bases; nucleotides outside the gene matches: 8. Germline V gene data show CDR1 as SGHRS and CDR2 as YFSETQ. This CDR3 spans 15 amino acids. cDNA libraries of TCR beta carried unique molecular identifiers. Each batch of about 1 to 11 million T cells produced hundreds of thousands of cDNA molecules. TCRdb analysed the PCR reads with MiXCR anew, one entry per CDR3 protein. This table holds about 400,000 distinct CDR3 sequences, around 37% found once. This clonotype originated in a girl aged 10 to 17 with multiple sclerosis. Input material: blood. The J gene is TRBJ2-3, the V gene TRBV5-1; 9 positions agree with TRBD1. The DNA for the CDR3 is TGCGCCAGCAGACCGGGACAGGGAAACCCAGATACGCAGTATTTT. It specifies CASRPGQGNPDTQYF. The complete variable domain, with remaining parts taken from reference TRBV5-1 and TRBJ2-3, reads KAGVTQTPRYLIKTRGQQVTLSCSPISGHRSVSWYQQTPGQGLQFLFEYFSETQRNKGNFPGRFSGRQFSNSRSEMNVSTLELGDSALYLCASRPGQGNPDTQYFGPGTRLTVL.